This T cell receptor (beta chain) was captured in a study of blood T cell repertoires in COVID-19. Study-level background: PBMCs, B-cell-depleted T cells, or T cells provided the cDNA or gDNA that made up the material.

As handled by the study authors: Amplifying reference gene primers gave estimates of nucleated cell counts. Some clones are missing from TCRdb's copy, which holds only in-frame ones; the method was immunoSEQ multiplex PCR. V and J calls and clone size are given by that table; D and trimming were obtained from the DNA. Among around 190,000 clones listed, around 83% were seen once. Trimming cost V 7 bases and J 3 bases; bases outside gene matches: 7. This CDR3 has 15 amino acids. CDR1 MNHEY and CDR2 SVGAGI come from the germline V gene. The chain couples TRBV6-5 to TRBJ2-2; 8 nucleotides align to TRBD2. This TCR came from a woman aged 80 or older with acute or convalescent COVID-19. Material for sequencing was peripheral blood. This CDR3 reads CASNPSGSYTGELFF. CDR3 sequence (DNA): TGTGCCAGCAACCCCAGCGGGAGTTACACCGGGGAGCTGTTTTTT.